A single TCR beta chain is shown here with its context. Its matching antigen is unknown. This record comes from a study of cytomegalovirus exposure and HLA in healthy donors. Primers included in the PCR were 60 Vbeta and 13 Jbeta primers. TCRdb keeps only in-frame clones here, not all; method: immunoSEQ multiplex PCR. The data show 100,000 to 150,000 clones, about four fifths seen once. Germline V gene data show CDR1 as SEHNR and CDR2 as FQNEAQ (reference sequence). The CDR3 contains 15 residues. The V segment lost 4 bases and the J segment 6 bases; nucleotides outside the gene matches: 10. Study-level findings and limits: Sequencing had likely introduced a cluster of highly shared sequence variants as an artifact. Later analysis showed most CMV-associated TCR beta chains appearing HLA-restricted. Reportedly, a later analysis found an Asian-associated ancestry cluster had fewer N-insertions than the roughly 670-donor mean. TCR beta V- and J-gene trimming, according to a later analysis, was linked to a missense DCLRE1C variant.

This receptor was obtained from a man younger than 35 in good health and CMV-seronegative. Sequenced sample: PBMCs. The J gene is TRBJ1-1, the V gene TRBV7-9, with 8 bases aligning to TRBD1. CDR3 residues: CASSSPVPTGAEAFF. DNA for the CDR3: TGTGCCAGCAGCTCCCCCGTGCCGACAGGGGCTGAAGCTTTCTTT.